One sample yielded the 7 T cell receptor beta chains listed below, sequenced in a study of blood T cell repertoires in COVID-19. Generated by immunoSEQ multiplex PCR, the TCRdb table keeps only in-frame clones and is missing some. The profile covers some 280,000 clones, with 85% appearing a single time and less than 4.5% taken by the ten largest. Material: peripheral blood. The receptors derive from a woman between 45 and 60 years old with active or convalescent COVID-19.

This rearrangement joins TRBV30 to TRBJ1-4, with D tentatively TRBD1 (5 bases). There are 13 residues in the CDR3. CDR1 and CDR2 (germline): GTSNPN, SVGIG (reference sequence). V shed 6 bases and J shed 4 bases, with 12 bases lying between them. The CDR3 sequence: CACTYRNNEKLFF. The CDR3 DNA is TGTGCCTGCACATACAGGAATAATGAAAAACTGTTTTTT.

The V call is TRBV5-6, the J call TRBJ1-2; 9 bases agree with TRBD1. CDR1 is SGHDT, CDR2 YYEEEE, per germline. J lost 8 bases, V lost 4 bases, and 6 bases had no gene match. CDR3 length equals 13 residues. The CDR3 bases are TGTGCCAGCAGCGCGGGACAGGGTGGGGGCTACACCTTC. This sequence encodes CASSAGQGGGYTF.

The CDR3 reads CAWTTGDSNQPQHF. CDR3 bases: TGTGCCTGGACGACAGGAGATAGCAATCAGCCCCAGCATTTT. This rearrangement joins TRBV30 to TRBJ1-5, with D possibly TRBD1 on 6 matching bases. Trimming stripped 4 bases from V and 0 bases from J, with 10 bases between. In germline, CDR1 is GTSNPN, CDR2 SVGIG (reference sequence). This CDR3 is built from 14 residues.

V and J are TRBV28 and TRBJ2-1, with TRBD2 matching over 7 bases. Germline assignment: CDR1 MDHEN and CDR2 SYDVKM. This CDR3 comprises 14 residues. With 7 bases clipped from V and 7 bases from J, the junction kept 10 bases outside the gene matches. Written as DNA, the CDR3 is TGTGCCAGCAACTTTGCGGGAGTATTTAATGAGCAGTTCTTC. It encodes CASNFAGVFNEQFF.

This clone was picked up one time. The chain employs TRBV18 and TRBJ1-5, with a tentative D call TRBD1 (6 bases). Germline lookup yields CDR1 KGHSH and CDR2 LQKENI. V lost 0 bases and J lost 7, with 13 bases in between. This CDR3 has 15 amino acids. The CDR3 protein is CASSPPGRGEQPQHF. The CDR3 DNA follows: TGTGCCAGCTCACCACCGGGCAGGGGTGAACAGCCCCAGCATTTT.

The chain has TRBV5-1 and TRBJ1-3, with no clear D. CDR3 length: 13 amino acids. Looked up from germline, CDR1 is SGHRS and CDR2 is YFSETQ. The V end lost 4 bases, the J end lost 1 base, and 6 bases lay between the germline ends. DNA for the CDR3: TGCGCCAGCAGCGAGGGATCTGGAAACACCATATATTTT. Translation gives CASSEGSGNTIYF. Supplemented by reference TRBV5-1 and TRBJ1-3, the full variable domain reads KAGVTQTPRYLIKTRGQQVTLSCSPISGHRSVSWYQQTPGQGLQFLFEYFSETQRNKGNFPGRFSGRQFSNSRSEMNVSTLELGDSALYLCASSEGSGNTIYFGEGSWLTVV.

Details on this clone: In the same sample, other DNA sequences code for this CDR3. This sequence joins TRBV18 and TRBJ1-1; 9 positions agree with TRBD1. The CDR3 consists of 15 residues. The junction had 3 bases not matched to a gene; V was cut back by 3 bases and J by 1 base. Germline-derived CDR1 and CDR2 are KGHSH and LQKENI. The CDR3 is CASSPLQGANTEAFF. CDR3 bases: TGTGCCAGCTCACCGCTACAGGGGGCGAACACTGAAGCTTTCTTT.